A selection of T cell receptor beta chains follows, all from one sample in a study of radiotherapy plus CTLA-4 blockade in lung cancer. Generated by immunoSEQ multiplex PCR, the TCRdb table keeps only in-frame clones and is missing some. This sample has around 56,000 clones, with roughly 80% found just once. The sequencing used peripheral blood, collected from a patient treated with radiotherapy plus ipilimumab. These receptors were collected from a human donor with non-small cell lung cancer who had a complete response to radiotherapy plus ipilimumab. Both conserved end residues are part of each CDR3. D genes are given only for firm matches. Only part of the rows carry a size: once, few, many, or a class if the clone is expanded.

D: TRBD1
size: few
J: TRBJ2-1
V: TRBV4-3
DNA: TGCGCCAGCAGCCAGGCCACCGGGACAGGCAATGAGCAGTTCTTC
CDR3: CASSQATGTGNEQFF

D: TRBD1
size: once
J: TRBJ1-2
V: TRBV4-1
DNA: TGCGCCAGCAGCCCGTCGCCCGACAGGGTCTACGGCTACACCTTC
CDR3: CASSPSPDRVYGYTF

D: .
size: .
J: TRBJ1-2
V: TRBV5-6
DNA: TGTGCCAGCAGCTCCTACGTTACAGCTAACTATGGCTACACCTTC
CDR3: CASSSYVTANYGYTF

D: TRBD2
size: .
J: TRBJ2-3
V: TRBV5-6
DNA: TGTGCCAGCAGCTCGAGACTAGCGGGGGGCCCAGATACGCAGTATTTT
CDR3: CASSSRLAGGPDTQYF

D: .
size: .
J: TRBJ2-1
V: TRBV9
DNA: TGTGCCAGCAGCGTACGAGCGGAACTCTACAATGAGCAGTTCTTC
CDR3: CASSVRAELYNEQFF

D: TRBD1
size: .
J: TRBJ1-6
V: TRBV10-2
DNA: TGCGCCGGCTCACCGGGACAGCTTAATTCACCCCTCCACTTT
CDR3: CAGSPGQLNSPLHF

D: TRBD1
size: few
J: TRBJ1-3
V: TRBV19
DNA: TGTGCCAGTAGCGGGACAGTCTCTGGAAACACCATATATTTT
CDR3: CASSGTVSGNTIYF

D: .
size: few
J: TRBJ2-3
V: TRBV5-6
DNA: TGTGCCAGCAGCTTGGACAGAAACCCAGATACGCAGTATTTT
CDR3: CASSLDRNPDTQYF

D: .
size: .
J: TRBJ1-2
V: TRBV7-2
DNA: TGTGCCAGCAGCCCCGCGACTGTTAACTATGGCTACACCTTC
CDR3: CASSPATVNYGYTF

D: TRBD1
size: .
J: TRBJ2-7
V: TRBV4-1
DNA: TGCGCCAGCAGCCAAACCGGGACAGGGGACAACGAGCAGTACTTC
CDR3: CASSQTGTGDNEQYF

D: .
size: .
J: TRBJ1-5
V: TRBV10-1
DNA: TGCGCCAGCAGTGAGTCGCCAGATCAGCCCCAGCATTTT
CDR3: CASSESPDQPQHF

D: TRBD1
size: .
J: TRBJ2-3
V: TRBV5-4
DNA: TGTGCCAGCAGCTCTGGACAGGGCACAGATACGCAGTATTTT
CDR3: CASSSGQGTDTQYF

D: TRBD2
size: .
J: TRBJ2-1
V: TRBV19
DNA: TGTGCCAGTAGTAAGACTAGCGGGAACCCCCCTTACAATGAGCAGTTCTTC
CDR3: CASSKTSGNPPYNEQFF

D: .
size: .
J: TRBJ2-7
V: TRBV7-6
DNA: TGTGCCAGCAGCTTAGCCGGCGGCAGCTCCTACGAGCAGTACTTC
CDR3: CASSLAGGSSYEQYF

D: .
size: few
J: TRBJ1-4
V: TRBV5-4
DNA: TGTGCCAGCAGCTCACAGGGTTCAACTAATGAAAAACTGTTTTTT
CDR3: CASSSQGSTNEKLFF

D: .
size: .
J: TRBJ2-5
V: TRBV7-8
DNA: TGTGCCAGCAGCTACCGTGCCGGGTCCCAAGAGACCCAGTACTTC
CDR3: CASSYRAGSQETQYF

D: .
size: .
J: TRBJ1-1
V: TRBV6-5
DNA: TGTGCCAGCAGTTACGACACAAGGAGGGTGAACACTGAAGCTTTCTTT
CDR3: CASSYDTRRVNTEAFF

D: .
size: once
J: TRBJ2-1
V: TRBV9
DNA: TGTGCCAGCAGCGTGGGGGCACAAAGGAACAATGAGCAGTTCTTC
CDR3: CASSVGAQRNNEQFF

D: TRBD1
size: .
J: TRBJ2-7
V: TRBV11-2
DNA: TGTGCCAGCAGCTGGGGAGTTTGGGACAGACGATCCTACGAGCAGTACTTC
CDR3: CASSWGVWDRRSYEQYF

D: .
size: once
J: TRBJ1-5
V: TRBV5-8
DNA: TGTGCCAGCAGTTCCCAGGGCAATCAGCCCCAGCATTTT
CDR3: CASSSQGNQPQHF

D: .
size: .
J: TRBJ2-3
V: TRBV9
DNA: TGTGCCAGCAGCCCGATCCCGGGATCTACTTATTTT
CDR3: CASSPIPGSTYF

D: TRBD1
size: few
J: TRBJ1-2
V: TRBV10-3
DNA: TGTGCCATCAGTGTCTTCCCGGGACAGGGTGATGGCTACACCTTC
CDR3: CAISVFPGQGDGYTF

D: TRBD2
size: .
J: TRBJ2-2
V: TRBV9
DNA: TGTGCCAGCAGCGCCCCGGGACTAGAATACACCGGGGAGCTGTTTTTT
CDR3: CASSAPGLEYTGELFF

D: .
size: .
J: TRBJ2-2
V: TRBV2
DNA: TGTGCCAGCAGTGTGGGGACAACGAACACCGGGGAGCTGTTTTTT
CDR3: CASSVGTTNTGELFF

D: TRBD2
size: .
J: TRBJ2-1
V: TRBV4-1
DNA: TGCGCCAGCAGCCGATCACCTAGCGGGGGATACAATGAGCAGTTCTTC
CDR3: CASSRSPSGGYNEQFF

D: .
size: .
J: TRBJ2-5
V: TRBV6-5
DNA: TGTGCCAGCAGTTACTCGAATGGGGGACTTCAAGAGACCCAGTACTTC
CDR3: CASSYSNGGLQETQYF

D: .
size: .
J: TRBJ1-4
V: TRBV16
DNA: TGTGCCAGCAGCCGAAGCCAGGGTTCTGAAAAACTGTTTTTT
CDR3: CASSRSQGSEKLFF

D: .
size: .
J: TRBJ1-2
V: TRBV6-5
DNA: TGTGCCAGCAGTTACTCGAGGCAGAACTATGGCTACACCTTC
CDR3: CASSYSRQNYGYTF

D: .
size: .
J: TRBJ2-3
V: TRBV7-9
DNA: TGTGCCAGCAGTCGGGGGGACCGGGACAGGCTAGAAGATACGCAGTATTTT
CDR3: CASSRGDRDRLEDTQYF

D: TRBD1
size: .
J: TRBJ2-5
V: TRBV5-1
DNA: TGCGCCAGCAGCCCAGGGACAGAGGGGGAGACCCAGTACTTC
CDR3: CASSPGTEGETQYF

D: TRBD1
size: .
J: TRBJ2-3
V: TRBV4-3
DNA: TGCGCCAGCAGCCAAGAATCGGGGACAGGGGTTGTGGAAGATACGCAGTATTTT
CDR3: CASSQESGTGVVEDTQYF

D: TRBD1
size: .
J: TRBJ1-2
V: TRBV5-4
DNA: TGTGCCAGCAGACCTGGGACAGGGAATAACTATGGCTACACCTTC
CDR3: CASRPGTGNNYGYTF

D: .
size: .
J: TRBJ2-3
V: TRBV7-9
DNA: TGTGCCAGCAGCCGGGGGCGGGCGGGGGACACAGATACGCAGTATTTT
CDR3: CASSRGRAGDTDTQYF

D: .
size: .
J: TRBJ2-6
V: TRBV10-2
DNA: TGCGCCAGCAGGTACAGGGACTCTGGGGCCAACGTCCTGACTTTC
CDR3: CASRYRDSGANVLTF

D: .
size: .
J: TRBJ1-2
V: TRBV27
DNA: TGTGCCAGCACTCCCCTAGACGGTACCCATAACTATGGCTACACCTTC
CDR3: CASTPLDGTHNYGYTF

D: .
size: .
J: TRBJ1-5
V: TRBV7-8
DNA: TGTGCCAGCAGCTCCCGCCGGGGCAGGGGACAGCCCCAGCATTTT
CDR3: CASSSRRGRGQPQHF

D: TRBD2
size: .
J: TRBJ2-5
V: TRBV29-1
DNA: TGCAGCGCGAGACTAGCGGGATCCGAGACCCAGTACTTC
CDR3: CSARLAGSETQYF

D: .
size: .
J: TRBJ1-4
V: TRBV30
DNA: TGTGCCGGAAAAAGGACAGCTGCAACTAATGAAAAACTGTTTTTT
CDR3: CAGKRTAATNEKLFF

D: TRBD1
size: few
J: TRBJ1-4
V: TRBV11-2
DNA: TGTGCCAGCAGCTTAATCGGACAGGGGGAAAAACTGTTTTTT
CDR3: CASSLIGQGEKLFF

D: TRBD1
size: once
J: TRBJ2-5
V: TRBV5-4
DNA: TGTGCCAGCAACTCGAGAAGACAGGGGGAAGAGACCCAGTACTTC
CDR3: CASNSRRQGEETQYF

D: .
size: .
J: TRBJ1-4
V: TRBV5-1
DNA: TGCGCCAGCAGCTTGGAAGGGATGGGGTACGGGGGTAGTGCTGAAAAACTGTTTTTT
CDR3: CASSLEGMGYGGSAEKLFF

D: TRBD1
size: .
J: TRBJ1-2
V: TRBV5-6
DNA: TGTGCCAGCAGCCACAGGGGTGGCTACACCTTC
CDR3: CASSHRGGYTF

D: .
size: .
J: TRBJ1-1
V: TRBV18
DNA: TGTGCCAGCTCACCATGGCTCCCGACATACATGAACACTGAAGCTTTCTTT
CDR3: CASSPWLPTYMNTEAFF

D: .
size: .
J: TRBJ2-1
V: TRBV27
DNA: TGTGCCAGCAGTTTATTTCAGGGTATATCCTACAATGAGCAGTTCTTC
CDR3: CASSLFQGISYNEQFF

D: .
size: .
J: TRBJ1-2
V: TRBV5-6
DNA: TGTGCCAGCAGCTTGGCCAGGGGAGACTATGGCTACACCTTC
CDR3: CASSLARGDYGYTF

D: .
size: .
J: TRBJ2-1
V: TRBV18
DNA: TGTGCCAGCTCTCCCATTCCATCCGGAGGGGCCGACTACAATGAGCAGTTCTTC
CDR3: CASSPIPSGGADYNEQFF

D: TRBD1
size: .
J: TRBJ1-2
V: TRBV2
DNA: TGTGCCAGCCTACTGGGGCAGGGGGATGGCTACACCTTC
CDR3: CASLLGQGDGYTF

D: TRBD1
size: .
J: TRBJ2-7
V: TRBV19
DNA: TGTGCCAGTAGTATTATGACAGGGGCCTACGAGCAGTACTTC
CDR3: CASSIMTGAYEQYF

D: .
size: .
J: TRBJ2-4
V: TRBV2
DNA: TGTGCCAGCAGTGATGTTGGTAGGGGTGACATTCAGTACTTC
CDR3: CASSDVGRGDIQYF

D: TRBD1
size: .
J: TRBJ2-3
V: TRBV4-1
DNA: TGCGCCAGCAGCCAAGATCGGGACAGGGGGCTTCCACTCACAGATACGCAGTATTTT
CDR3: CASSQDRDRGLPLTDTQYF

D: TRBD1
size: .
J: TRBJ1-6
V: TRBV6-5
DNA: TGTGCCATCCGGACAGGGGGCGCAAATTCACCCCTCCACTTT
CDR3: CAIRTGGANSPLHF

D: TRBD1
size: .
J: TRBJ2-2
V: TRBV6-4
DNA: TGTGCCAGCAGACGGACAGGGAATACCGGGGAGCTGTTTTTT
CDR3: CASRRTGNTGELFF

D: TRBD1
size: .
J: TRBJ1-2
V: TRBV30
DNA: TGTGCCTGGAGCCCACGGGACAGCGGCTACACCTTC
CDR3: CAWSPRDSGYTF

D: .
size: .
J: TRBJ1-5
V: TRBV4-3
DNA: TGCGCCAGCAGCCAAGATACGGGAGATAATCAGCCCCAGCATTTT
CDR3: CASSQDTGDNQPQHF

D: .
size: .
J: TRBJ2-7
V: TRBV7-9
DNA: TGTGCCAGCAGCGAACCCATGGGCAGGGACTACGAGCAGTACTTC
CDR3: CASSEPMGRDYEQYF

D: TRBD1
size: .
J: TRBJ2-5
V: TRBV9
DNA: TGTGCCAGCAGCCCCGGGGACAGGATCGAGACCCAGTACTTC
CDR3: CASSPGDRIETQYF

D: .
size: .
J: TRBJ1-1
V: TRBV27
DNA: TGTGCCAGCAATTCACAGGGCATGAACACTGAAGCTTTCTTT
CDR3: CASNSQGMNTEAFF

D: .
size: .
J: TRBJ1-1
V: TRBV28
DNA: TGTGCCAGCAGTTTGGGGCGGAACACTGAAGCTTTCTTT
CDR3: CASSLGRNTEAFF

D: .
size: .
J: TRBJ2-1
V: TRBV5-1
DNA: TGCGCCAGCAGCTTGGTTGGTAGCGGAAGGGTCAGCTCCTACAATGAGCAGTTCTTC
CDR3: CASSLVGSGRVSSYNEQFF